The 20 T cell receptor beta chains reported below all come from one sample, sequenced in a study of T-cell reconstitution after alpha-beta-depleted transplantation in children (dated by TCRdb to about 2016). The meaning of the sample's treatment or condition label: allogeneic hematopoietic cell transplantation with graft depleted of TCRalphabeta T cells and CD19 B cells. Library preparation used PCR. Sequencing was carried out with an Illumina HiSeq 2500. TCR libraries were prepared with molecular barcoding, using unique molecular identifiers to normalize TCRbeta repertoire quantification. In TCRdb, the public reads were trimmed at Q25 with fastp and aligned with MiXCR, with productive beta chains retained. Duplicate CDR3 protein sequences are folded into a single record with the most common DNA and genes. In all, the sample holds 81,000 or so distinct CDR3 sequences, and roughly 15% of those were seen once. The ten largest clones add up to around 19% of the sample.

Sequences were derived from PBMCs, mostly from graft donor cells, sampled 180 days after TCRalphabeta/CD19-depleted stem cell transplant. These receptors came from a male patient aged 2 to 9 who had a stem cell transplant for acute lymphoblastic leukemia, so the T cells may come from the graft donor.

This clonotype came up many times. J is TRBJ1-1 and V is TRBV5-5, with D uncertain. The CDR3 covers 13 residues. Deletions cut 2 bases from V and 7 bases from J, with 12 bases between. The germline V gene has CDR1 SGHKS and CDR2 YYEKEE (reference sequence). The CDR3 nucleotides are TGTGCCAGCAGCTTAGTCGCAGGTGTTGAAGCTTTCTTT. Translation gives CASSLVAGVEAFF.

This clonotype was observed many times. V gene TRBV29-1 combines with J gene TRBJ2-2; D is uncertain. This CDR3 spans 13 amino acids. Per germline, CDR1 SQVTM and CDR2 ANQGSEA. The ends were cut back, 6 bases at V and 1 base at J, with 9 bases in the middle. The CDR3 spells CSVDYKNTGELFF. CDR3 sequence (DNA): TGCAGCGTGGATTACAAGAACACCGGGGAGCTGTTTTTT.

The CDR3 bases are TGCGCCAGCAGCAGGTTGGGGTCCTACTACAATGAGCAGTTCTTC. Translation gives CASSRLGSYYNEQFF. The genes are TRBV5-1 and TRBJ2-1; D is undetermined. V was shortened by 4 bases and J by 3 bases, with 14 bases between the two germline ends. The CDR3 is 15 residues long. Germline lookup yields CDR1 SGHRS and CDR2 YFSETQ.

The chain couples TRBV3-1 to TRBJ2-2, with D maybe TRBD2 (5 bases). This CDR3 region has 18 residues. In germline, CDR1 is LGHDT, CDR2 YNNKEL (reference sequence). Between the trimmed V and J ends, which lost 7 bases and 0 bases, there was a span of 21 bases. The CDR3 DNA sequence: TGTGCCAGCAACCTAGAGGACTTTGCGCGGGCGAACACCGGGGAGCTGTTTTTT. This codes for CASNLEDFARANTGELFF.

This clonotype turned up a few times. The CDR3 sequence: CASSLAVPGNEQYF. CDR3 sequence (DNA): TGTGCCAGCAGCTTAGCGGTCCCGGGCAACGAGCAGTACTTC. This chain joins TRBV13 and TRBJ2-7, with D unclear. CDR3 length equals 14 residues. Germline CDR1 and CDR2: PRHDT and FYEKMQ (reference sequence). Deletions cut 1 base from V and 5 bases from J, with 12 bases between.

The table lists this clonotype with a few counts. The chain uses TRBV20-1 and TRBJ2-5; D unclear. Trimming took off 3 bases at V and 2 bases at J, with 16 bases between the two ends. Germline V gene sequence: CDR1 DFQATT, CDR2 SNEGSKA (reference sequence). CDR3 length: 15 amino acids. CDR3 nucleotides: TGCAGTGCTAGGATAAGTACAGCTTTTCAAGAGACCCAGTACTTC. Translated, it gives CSARISTAFQETQYF.

This clonotype came up a few times. The J gene is TRBJ2-1, the V gene TRBV6-5; 7 nucleotides line up with TRBD2. The CDR3 has 15 amino acids. After removal of 2 bases from V and 4 bases from J, the junction contained 5 bases not matched to a gene. Per the germline V gene, CDR1 is MNHEY and CDR2 is SVGAGI. The CDR3 DNA reads as TGTGCCAGCAGTTACGAGTGGGGGGGGTACAATGAGCAGTTCTTC. It encodes CASSYEWGGYNEQFF.

The chain is built from TRBV12-3 or TRBV12-4 and TRBJ1-2; TRBD1 might be the D (6 bases). The ends were cut back, 4 bases at V and 1 base at J, with 16 bases in the middle. The CDR3 covers 16 residues. CDR3 DNA: TGTGCCAGCAGTTACCCGGACAGATCCATTAACTATGGCTACACCTTC. As protein: CASSYPDRSINYGYTF.

This clonotype has a handful of counts. V is TRBV11-3 and J is TRBJ2-3; no clear D gene. Germline values: CDR1 SGHNT, CDR2 YENEEA. The V and J ends lost 1 base and 2 bases respectively, with 4 bases between them. The CDR3 extends over 13 amino acids. As DNA, the CDR3 is TGTGCCAGCAGCTTAGGCCCCACAGATACGCAGTATTTT. The encoded protein is CASSLGPTDTQYF.

This clonotype was detected a few times. This chain links TRBV27 with TRBJ2-3; D gene unclear. CDR1 and CDR2 from the germline V gene are MNHEY and SMNVEV (reference sequence). The V end lost 5 bases, the J end lost 2 bases, and 14 bases lay between the germline ends. The CDR3 loop spans 15 amino acids. The CDR3 reads CASSPNGRYTDTQYF. The CDR3, as DNA: TGTGCCAGCAGTCCAAACGGGCGCTACACAGATACGCAGTATTTT.

About this clonotype itself: A junction end diverges from the germline sequence, so it may reflect a read error. The rearrangement links TRBV3-1 to TRBJ1-4; D remains unclear. Germline V lookup: CDR1 LGHDT, CDR2 YNNKEL (reference sequence). CDR3 length: 15 residues. CDR3 protein: CATSPLLDGYEKLFF. The DNA for the CDR3 is TGTGCCACCAGCCCCTTACTCGACGGATATGAAAAACTGTTTTTT.

V usage is TRBV24-1 and J usage is TRBJ2-2; D unresolved. Trimming removed 6 bases at V and 1 base at J, with 8 bases between. The germline V gene has CDR1 KGHDR and CDR2 SFDVKD. The CDR3 length is 14 residues. The chain's CDR3 is CATSPPGNTGELFF. CDR3 in DNA: TGTGCCACCAGTCCCCCGGGGAACACCGGGGAGCTGTTTTTT.

The table lists this clonotype with a few counts. The chain joins TRBV29-1 to TRBJ2-1; 7 bases map to TRBD1. The J segment lost 0 bases and the V segment lost 7 bases, leaving 6 bases of the junction unmatched. This CDR3 is built from 14 residues. Germline V CDR1 and CDR2: SQVTM, ANQGSEA. The DNA of the CDR3 is TGCAGCGACCGCAGGGGGAGCTCCTACAATGAGCAGTTCTTC. Amino acids: CSDRRGSSYNEQFF.

This chain connects TRBV5-5 to TRBJ1-1; D possibly corresponds to TRBD1 (5 bases). CDR1 is SGHKS, CDR2 YYEKEE, per germline (reference sequence). The V end was cut by 1 base, the J end by 0 bases, with 13 bases between. The CDR3 runs 16 residues. The DNA for the CDR3 is TGTGCCAGCAGCTTGCCATTCCGGGGGATGAACACTGAAGCTTTCTTT. Protein sequence: CASSLPFRGMNTEAFF.

CDR3 bases: TGCAGTGCTAGAGCTCTAGCGGGGGCCCGGATGAAATACGAGCAGTACTTC. It is translated as CSARALAGARMKYEQYF. The chain is built from TRBV20-1 and TRBJ2-7, with 10 bases lining up with TRBD2. The ends lost 1 base at V and 4 bases at J; junction bases unmatched: 13. Germline V gene lookup returns CDR1 DFQATT and CDR2 SNEGSKA (reference sequence). The CDR3 loop spans 17 amino acids.

V and J are TRBV5-4 and TRBJ2-6; TRBD1 matches at 9 bases. CDR1 is SGHNT, CDR2 YYREEE, per germline (reference sequence). The V and J ends lost 10 bases and 2 bases, in that order; junction bases with no gene match: 16. There are 18 residues in the CDR3. The CDR3 DNA is TGTGCCTGCACCTCTCCGGGACAGGGAGAGACTGGGGCCAACGTCCTGACTTTC. Encoded protein: CACTSPGQGETGANVLTF.

V gene TRBV20-1 combines with J gene TRBJ1-3, with a weak D call TRBD1 (5 bases). Germline V gives CDR1 DFQATT, CDR2 SNEGSKA (reference sequence). The CDR3 has 14 residues. V was clipped by 6 bases and J by 0 bases, with 12 bases between them. Written as DNA, the CDR3 is TGCAGTGCAGCCAGGGATTACTCTGGAAACACCATATATTTT. Translation gives CSAARDYSGNTIYF.

In this sample, this clonotype turned up a few times. This rearrangement joins TRBV3-1 to TRBJ2-1; TRBD1 might be the D (5 bases). The germline gives CDR1 LGHDT, CDR2 YNNKEL (reference sequence). Trimming left V 3 bases short and J 10 bases short, with 19 bases between. The CDR3 is 15 residues long. CDR3 sequence (DNA): TGTGCCAGCAGCCATCTCCCTGCTGGGGCCGACGAGCAGTTCTTC. It specifies CASSHLPAGADEQFF.

The chain combines TRBV29-1 with TRBJ2-1; no clear D gene. Germline CDR1 is SQVTM and CDR2 is ANQGSEA. Trimming took 4 bases from V and 0 from J, leaving 13 bases between them. The CDR3 covers 15 residues. The CDR3: CSVAPTSSSYNEQFF. The CDR3 DNA reads TGCAGCGTTGCTCCGACGTCTAGCTCCTACAATGAGCAGTTCTTC.

This clonotype was seen more than once but under ten times. The rearrangement links TRBV4-2 to TRBJ1-5; TRBD1 aligns across 11 bases. J gave up 2 bases and V 4 bases, and 13 bases lay outside the gene matches. This CDR3 spans 19 amino acids. Looked up from germline, CDR1 is LGHNA and CDR2 is YNFKEQ. The CDR3 sequence: CASSLRDRGMGGGNQPQHF. Written as DNA, the CDR3 is TGTGCCAGCAGCCTGAGGGACAGGGGGATGGGCGGTGGCAATCAGCCCCAGCATTTT.